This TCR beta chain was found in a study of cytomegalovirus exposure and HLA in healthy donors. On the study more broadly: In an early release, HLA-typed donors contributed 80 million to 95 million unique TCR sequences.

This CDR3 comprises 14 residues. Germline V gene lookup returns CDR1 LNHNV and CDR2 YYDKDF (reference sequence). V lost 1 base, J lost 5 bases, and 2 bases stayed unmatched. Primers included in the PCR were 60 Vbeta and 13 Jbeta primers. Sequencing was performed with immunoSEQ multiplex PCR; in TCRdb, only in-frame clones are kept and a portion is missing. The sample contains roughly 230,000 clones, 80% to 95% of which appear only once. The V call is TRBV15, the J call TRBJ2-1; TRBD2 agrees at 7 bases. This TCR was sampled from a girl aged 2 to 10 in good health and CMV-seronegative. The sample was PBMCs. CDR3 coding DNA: TGTGCCACCAGCAGAGGGGACTATAACAATGAGCAGTTCTTC. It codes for CATSRGDYNNEQFF.